This TCR beta chain derives from a study of Tregs in tolerant kidney transplant recipients. Regarding the study as a whole: Few patients were studied, so findings need validation in larger groups.

TCRdb keeps only in-frame clones here, not all; method: immunoSEQ multiplex PCR. The sample lists about 110,000 clones, almost 90% occurring once. Concerning this clone: The antigen remains unidentified.

This receptor was taken from a human donor who received a combined kidney and bone marrow transplant. This specimen consisted of CD4+ T cells from blood, obtained before the transplant.

The CDR3 loop reads CASSEGQGGYEQYF. In nucleotides, the CDR3 is TGTGCCAGCAGTGAAGGGCAGGGCGGTTACGAGCAGTACTTC. V and J are TRBV6-1 and TRBJ2-7; D may be TRBD1 (5 bases). V was pared by 1 base and J by 4 bases, with 11 bases between. Germline V gene sequence: CDR1 MNHNS, CDR2 SASEGT. The CDR3 is made up of 14 amino acids.